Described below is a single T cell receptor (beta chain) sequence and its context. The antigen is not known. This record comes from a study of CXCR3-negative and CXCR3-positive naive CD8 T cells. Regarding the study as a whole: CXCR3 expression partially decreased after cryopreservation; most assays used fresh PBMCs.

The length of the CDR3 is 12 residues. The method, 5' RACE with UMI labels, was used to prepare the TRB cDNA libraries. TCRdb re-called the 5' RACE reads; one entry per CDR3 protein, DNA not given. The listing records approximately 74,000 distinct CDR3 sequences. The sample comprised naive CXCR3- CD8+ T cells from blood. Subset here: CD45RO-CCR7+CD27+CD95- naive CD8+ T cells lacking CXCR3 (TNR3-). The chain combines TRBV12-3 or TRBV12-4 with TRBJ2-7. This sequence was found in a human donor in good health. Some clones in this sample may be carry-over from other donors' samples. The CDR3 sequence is CASSPRVNEQYF.